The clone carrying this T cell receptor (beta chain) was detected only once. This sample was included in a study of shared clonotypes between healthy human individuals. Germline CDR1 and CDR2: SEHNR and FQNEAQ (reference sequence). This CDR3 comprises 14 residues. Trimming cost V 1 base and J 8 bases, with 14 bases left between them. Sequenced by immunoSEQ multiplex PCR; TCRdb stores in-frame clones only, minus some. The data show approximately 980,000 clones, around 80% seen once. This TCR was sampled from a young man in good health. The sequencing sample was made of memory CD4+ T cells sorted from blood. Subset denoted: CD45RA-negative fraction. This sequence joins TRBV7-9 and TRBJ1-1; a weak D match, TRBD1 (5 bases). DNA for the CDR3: TGTGCCAGCAGCTTAGGAAGTTCACGGACAGAAGCTTTCTTT. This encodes CASSLGSSRTEAFF.